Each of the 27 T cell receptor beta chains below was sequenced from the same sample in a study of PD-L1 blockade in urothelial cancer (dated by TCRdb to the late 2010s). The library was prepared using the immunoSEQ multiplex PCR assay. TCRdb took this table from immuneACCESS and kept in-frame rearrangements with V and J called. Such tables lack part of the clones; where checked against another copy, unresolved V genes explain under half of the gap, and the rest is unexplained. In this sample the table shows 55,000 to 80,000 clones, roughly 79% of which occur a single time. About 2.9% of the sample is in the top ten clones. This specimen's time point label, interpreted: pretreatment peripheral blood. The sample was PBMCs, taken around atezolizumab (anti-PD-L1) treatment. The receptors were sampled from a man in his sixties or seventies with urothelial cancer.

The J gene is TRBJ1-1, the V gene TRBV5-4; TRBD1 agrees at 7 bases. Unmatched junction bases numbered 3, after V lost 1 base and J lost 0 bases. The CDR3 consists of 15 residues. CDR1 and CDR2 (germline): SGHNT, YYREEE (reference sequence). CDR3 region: CASSLHGTVNTEAFF. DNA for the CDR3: TGTGCCAGCAGCTTGCACGGGACAGTGAACACTGAAGCTTTCTTT. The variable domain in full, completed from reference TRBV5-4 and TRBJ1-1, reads ETGVTQSPTHLIKTRGQQVTLRCSSQSGHNTVSWYQQALGQGPQFIFQYYREEENGRGNFPPRFSGLQFPNYSSELNVNALELDDSALYLCASSLHGTVNTEAFFGQGTRLTVV.

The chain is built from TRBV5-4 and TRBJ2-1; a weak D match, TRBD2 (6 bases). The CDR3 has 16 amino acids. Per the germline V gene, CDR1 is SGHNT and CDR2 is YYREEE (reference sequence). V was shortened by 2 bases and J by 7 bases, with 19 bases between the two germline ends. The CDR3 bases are TGTGCCAGCAGCTTAGCCCTCTCCCTAGCGCAAAATGAGCAGTTCTTC. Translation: CASSLALSLAQNEQFF. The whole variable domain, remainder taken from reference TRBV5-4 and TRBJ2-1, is ETGVTQSPTHLIKTRGQQVTLRCSSQSGHNTVSWYQQALGQGPQFIFQYYREEENGRGNFPPRFSGLQFPNYSSELNVNALELDDSALYLCASSLALSLAQNEQFFGPGTRLTVL.

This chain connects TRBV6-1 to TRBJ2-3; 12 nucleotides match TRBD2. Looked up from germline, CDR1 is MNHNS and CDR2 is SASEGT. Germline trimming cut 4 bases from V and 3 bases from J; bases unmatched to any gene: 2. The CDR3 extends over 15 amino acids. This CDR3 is CASSGLAGVTDTQYF. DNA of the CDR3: TGTGCCAGCAGTGGACTAGCGGGAGTGACAGATACGCAGTATTTT.

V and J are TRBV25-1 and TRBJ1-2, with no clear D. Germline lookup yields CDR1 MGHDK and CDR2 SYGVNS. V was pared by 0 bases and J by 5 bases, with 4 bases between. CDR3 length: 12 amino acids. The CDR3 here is CASSEYLYGYTF. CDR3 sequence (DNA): TGTGCCAGCAGTGAATACCTATATGGCTACACCTTC.

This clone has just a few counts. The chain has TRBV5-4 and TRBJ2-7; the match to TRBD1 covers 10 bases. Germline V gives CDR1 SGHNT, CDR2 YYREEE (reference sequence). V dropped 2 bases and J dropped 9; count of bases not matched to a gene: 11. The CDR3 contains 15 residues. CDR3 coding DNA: TGTGCCAGCAGCTTAGGCGACAGGGGGCCCGGGGGGCAGTACTTC. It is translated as CASSLGDRGPGGQYF.

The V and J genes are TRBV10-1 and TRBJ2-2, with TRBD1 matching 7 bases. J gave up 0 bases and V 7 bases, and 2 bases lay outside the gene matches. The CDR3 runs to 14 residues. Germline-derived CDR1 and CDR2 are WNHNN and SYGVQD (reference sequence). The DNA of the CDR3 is TGCGCCAGCACCGGGACAGCGAACACCGGGGAGCTGTTTTTT. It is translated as CASTGTANTGELFF.

CDR3 sequence: CASSASDPRGNEQFF. The CDR3 DNA reads as TGCGCCAGCAGCGCCTCTGACCCTAGGGGCAATGAGCAGTTCTTC. This chain joins TRBV5-1 and TRBJ2-1, with D perhaps matching TRBD1 (5 bases). V dropped 4 bases and J dropped 6 bases, with 17 bases sitting between them. This CDR3 contains 15 residues. CDR1 and CDR2 from the germline V gene are SGHRS and YFSETQ.

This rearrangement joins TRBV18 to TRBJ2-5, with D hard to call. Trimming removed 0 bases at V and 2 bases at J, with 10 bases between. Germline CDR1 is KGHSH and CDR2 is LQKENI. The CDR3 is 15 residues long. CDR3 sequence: CASSPPNSPQETQYF. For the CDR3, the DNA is TGTGCCAGCTCACCACCGAACAGTCCTCAAGAGACCCAGTACTTC.

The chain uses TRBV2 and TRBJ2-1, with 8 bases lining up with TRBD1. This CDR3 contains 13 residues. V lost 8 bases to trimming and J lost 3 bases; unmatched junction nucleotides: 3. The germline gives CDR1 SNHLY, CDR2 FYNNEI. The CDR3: CASGQGIYNEQFF. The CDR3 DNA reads TGTGCCAGCGGACAGGGAATCTACAATGAGCAGTTCTTC.

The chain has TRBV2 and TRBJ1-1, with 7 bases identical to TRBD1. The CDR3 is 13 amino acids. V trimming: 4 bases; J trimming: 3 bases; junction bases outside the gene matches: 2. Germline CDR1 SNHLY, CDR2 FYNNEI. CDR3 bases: TGTGCCAGCAGTGCAACAGGGGACACTGAAGCTTTCTTT. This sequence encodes CASSATGDTEAFF.

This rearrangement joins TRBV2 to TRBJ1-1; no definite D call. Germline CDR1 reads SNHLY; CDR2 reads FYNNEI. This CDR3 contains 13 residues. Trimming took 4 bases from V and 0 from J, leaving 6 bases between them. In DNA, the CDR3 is TGTGCCAGCAGTGGGCAGATGAACACTGAAGCTTTCTTT. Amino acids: CASSGQMNTEAFF.

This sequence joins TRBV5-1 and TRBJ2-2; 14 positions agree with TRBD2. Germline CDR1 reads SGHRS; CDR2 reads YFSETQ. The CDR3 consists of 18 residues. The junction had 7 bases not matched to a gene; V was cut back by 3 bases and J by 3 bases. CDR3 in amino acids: CASSSPGLAGVYTGELFF. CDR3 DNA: TGCGCCAGCAGCTCCCCGGGACTAGCGGGAGTATACACCGGGGAGCTGTTTTTT.

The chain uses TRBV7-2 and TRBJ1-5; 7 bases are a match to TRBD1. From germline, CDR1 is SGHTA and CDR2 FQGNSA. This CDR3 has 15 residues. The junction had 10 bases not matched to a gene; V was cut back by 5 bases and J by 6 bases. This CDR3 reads CASSRDRVRGQPQHF. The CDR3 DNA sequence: TGTGCCAGCAGCCGCGACAGGGTACGCGGTCAGCCCCAGCATTTT.

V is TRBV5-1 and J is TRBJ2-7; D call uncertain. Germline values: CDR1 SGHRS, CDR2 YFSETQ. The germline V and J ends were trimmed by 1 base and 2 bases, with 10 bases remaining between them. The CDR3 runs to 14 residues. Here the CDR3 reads CASSLNAAAYEQYF. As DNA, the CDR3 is TGCGCCAGCAGCTTGAATGCTGCAGCCTACGAGCAGTACTTC.

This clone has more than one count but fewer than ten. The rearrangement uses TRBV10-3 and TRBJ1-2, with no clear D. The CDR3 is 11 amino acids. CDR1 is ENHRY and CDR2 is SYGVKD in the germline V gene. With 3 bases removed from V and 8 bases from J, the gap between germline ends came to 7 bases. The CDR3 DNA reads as TGTGCCATCAGTGACCCCCCGGGCTACACCTTC. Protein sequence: CAISDPPGYTF.

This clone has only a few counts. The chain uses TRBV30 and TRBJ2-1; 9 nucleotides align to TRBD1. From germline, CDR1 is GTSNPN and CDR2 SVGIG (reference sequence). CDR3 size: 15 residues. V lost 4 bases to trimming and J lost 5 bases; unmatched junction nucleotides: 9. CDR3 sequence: CAWTPGQGLDNEQFF. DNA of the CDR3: TGTGCCTGGACCCCGGGACAGGGCCTGGACAATGAGCAGTTCTTC.

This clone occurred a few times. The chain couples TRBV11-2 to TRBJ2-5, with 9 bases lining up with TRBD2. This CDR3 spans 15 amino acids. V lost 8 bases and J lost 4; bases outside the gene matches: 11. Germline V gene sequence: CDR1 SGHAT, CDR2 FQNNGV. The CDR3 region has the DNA TGTGCCAGCCTCCGGGCGGGAGGGCGCGGAGAGACCCAGTACTTC. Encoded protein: CASLRAGGRGETQYF. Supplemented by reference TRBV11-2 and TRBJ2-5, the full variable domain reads EAGVAQSPRYKIIEKRQSVAFWCNPISGHATLYWYQQILGQGPKLLIQFQNNGVVDDSQLPKDRFSAERLKGVDSTLKIQPAKLEDSAVYLCASLRAGGRGETQYFGPGTRLLVL.

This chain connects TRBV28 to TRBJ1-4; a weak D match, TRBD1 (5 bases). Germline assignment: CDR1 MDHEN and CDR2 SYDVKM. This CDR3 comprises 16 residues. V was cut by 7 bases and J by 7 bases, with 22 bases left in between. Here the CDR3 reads CASTPETASGSEKLFF. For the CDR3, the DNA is TGTGCCAGCACCCCCGAGACAGCCAGTGGTAGTGAAAAACTGTTTTTT.

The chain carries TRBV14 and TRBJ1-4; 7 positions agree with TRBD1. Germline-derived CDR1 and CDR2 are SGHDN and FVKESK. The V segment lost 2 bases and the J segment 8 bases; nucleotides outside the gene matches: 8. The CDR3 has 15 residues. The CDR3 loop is CASSQTVTGNEKLFF. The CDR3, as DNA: TGTGCCAGCAGCCAAACAGTGACAGGGAACGAAAAACTGTTTTTT.

CDR3 DNA sequence: TGCGCCAGCAGCCAAGGAGGGGGAGCGTATGGCTACACCTTC. Amino acid sequence: CASSQGGGAYGYTF. The chain has TRBV4-1 and TRBJ1-2; D might be TRBD1 (6 bases). Between the trimmed V and J ends, which lost 1 base and 5 bases, there was a span of 11 bases. The germline V gene encodes CDR1 MGHRA and CDR2 YSYEKL. The CDR3 has 14 residues.

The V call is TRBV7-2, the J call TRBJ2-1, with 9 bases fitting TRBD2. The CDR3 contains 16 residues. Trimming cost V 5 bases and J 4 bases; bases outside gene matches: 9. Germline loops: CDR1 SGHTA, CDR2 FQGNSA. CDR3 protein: CASSPSSSGGYNEQFF. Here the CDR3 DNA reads TGTGCCAGCAGCCCATCGAGTAGCGGGGGATACAATGAGCAGTTCTTC.

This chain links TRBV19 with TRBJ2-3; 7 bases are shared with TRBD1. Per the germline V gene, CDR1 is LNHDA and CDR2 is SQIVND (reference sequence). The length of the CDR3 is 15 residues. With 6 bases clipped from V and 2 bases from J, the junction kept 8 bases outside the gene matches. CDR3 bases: TGTGCCAGTAGCCAGGGGGAAGTCCTCACAGATACGCAGTATTTT. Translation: CASSQGEVLTDTQYF.

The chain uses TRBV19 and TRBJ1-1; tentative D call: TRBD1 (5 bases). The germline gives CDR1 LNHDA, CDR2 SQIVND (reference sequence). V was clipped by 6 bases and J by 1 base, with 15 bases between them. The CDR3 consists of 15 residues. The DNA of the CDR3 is TGTGCCAGTAGAAGAGAGGGAGGGGAGAACACTGAAGCTTTCTTT. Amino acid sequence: CASRREGGENTEAFF.

DNA of the CDR3: TGTGCCACCAGCAGAGATCACAGGGCCCCTCCTGGAAACACCATATATTTT. Amino acids: CATSRDHRAPPGNTIYF. The V call is TRBV15, the J call TRBJ1-3, with D perhaps matching TRBD1 (6 bases). Trimming stripped 0 bases from V and 2 bases from J, with 14 bases between. Germline CDR1 is LNHNV and CDR2 is YYDKDF (reference sequence). The CDR3 contains 17 residues.

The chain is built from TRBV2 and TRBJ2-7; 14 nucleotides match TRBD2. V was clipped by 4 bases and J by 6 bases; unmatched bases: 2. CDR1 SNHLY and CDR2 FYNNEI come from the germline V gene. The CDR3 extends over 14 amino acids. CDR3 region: CASSGGTSGGEQYF. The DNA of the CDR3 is TGTGCCAGCAGTGGGGGGACTAGCGGGGGCGAGCAGTACTTC.

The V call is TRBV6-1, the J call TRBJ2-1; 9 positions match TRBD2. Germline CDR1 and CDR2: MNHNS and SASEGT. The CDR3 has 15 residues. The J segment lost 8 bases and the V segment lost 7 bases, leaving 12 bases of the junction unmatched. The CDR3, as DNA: TGTGCCAGCATCCGGAGAGGACTAGCGTCAGATGAGCAGTTCTTC. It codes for CASIRRGLASDEQFF.

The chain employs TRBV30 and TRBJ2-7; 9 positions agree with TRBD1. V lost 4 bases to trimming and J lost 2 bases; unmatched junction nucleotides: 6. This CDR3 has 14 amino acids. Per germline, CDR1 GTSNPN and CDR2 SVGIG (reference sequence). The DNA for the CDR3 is TGTGCCTGGATGGCGGACAGGGGTACCTACGAGCAGTACTTC. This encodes CAWMADRGTYEQYF.